Sequencing of this TCR beta chain was carried out in a study of kidney transplant recipient with SARS-CoV-2 infection (dated by TCRdb to the early 2020s). CDR1 and CDR2, per the germline V gene (reference sequence), are SEHNR and FQNEAQ. The junction carries 23 bases between V and J, which are trimmed by 5 bases and 4 bases respectively. The CDR3 goes from the cysteine to the phenylalanine over 17 residues. Left in the record is the CDR3 DNA by itself, 51 bases read in frame from the first base. This sample's time point label indicates: pre-pandemic baseline sample and day 111 after first positive SARS-CoV-2 test. This clonotype was recorded many times. Its antigen target is currently unknown. It has no much larger one-base neighbor in the sample; base qualities were not kept. The data were produced on an Illumina MiSeq. The peripheral T cell repertoire was profiled for human TCRbeta genes. For the original study's pipeline: To account for variability over time, differences in clonotype abundance were tested using beta-binomial modelling. Expanded clonotypes were checked against the ImmuneCODE reference database of SARS-CoV-2-associated TCRs and mapped to regions of the viral genome. Additional repertoire analyses were carried out for TRBV gene usage, CDR3 length, CDR3 amino acid overlap between time points, clonotype abundance distributions and Jaccard similarity. The raw public reads went through TCRdb reprocessing: fastp at Q25, MiXCR clone calling, in-frame beta chains kept. For every CDR3 protein sequence, its rows merge into one entry that carries the most common genes and DNA. The V and J calls and clone size are TCRdb's, not the authors'. This sample comprises approximately 240,000 distinct CDR3 sequences, less than 35% of them detected only once. The ten top clones hold 6% to 8.5% of the sample.

The sequence is built from TRBV7-9 and TRBJ1-2; the D segment cannot be called with confidence. The clonotype was recovered from a male patient aged 25-45 years who had COVID-19 and was a kidney transplant recipient. After a transplant, some T cells may have been passed on by the graft donor. This sample comprised a blood sample, obtained at baseline and on roughly day 110 from a kidney transplant recipient. The CDR3: CASSHMTYHGKTYGYTF. The DNA reads as follows: TGTGCCAGCAGCCACATGACATACCATGGAAAGACCTATGGCTACACCTTC.